This T cell receptor beta chain is drawn from a study of CD8+ T cells in alopecia areata. On the study more broadly: Percent of scalp involved defined treated patients' severity scores.

Treatment denoted: oral pan-JAK inhibitor, 5-10 mg twice daily. This clone turned up a few times. The V gene's germline CDR1 is SQVTM and CDR2 ANQGSEA. The CDR3 is 14 amino acids. V trimming: 2 bases; J trimming: 6 bases; junction bases outside the gene matches: 7. The sequencing template was cDNA reverse transcribed from extracted RNA. The repertoire was sequenced with immunoSEQ multiplex PCR; TCRdb's copy has only in-frame clones and lacks some. The table records over 70,000 clones, 60% to 70% of them present only once. This TCR came from a human donor with alopecia areata. The sequences come from CD8+ T cells sorted from blood, collected at week 24, from a patient treated with tofacitinib. V is TRBV29-1 and J is TRBJ2-1; TRBD1 aligns across 7 bases. CDR3: CSVETGQTFNEQFF. The CDR3 bases are TGCAGCGTTGAAACGGGACAGACCTTCAATGAGCAGTTCTTC.